This TCR beta chain appears in the sequencing data of a study of blood T cells in healthy people across ages. Study in general: Per two T cells, about one barcoded beta molecule was captured through template switching. Whole-study findings and limits: A roughly linear fall in TCR beta diversity per million T cells was seen with increasing age.

This clonotype was seen a few times. The antigen is unknown. A J-beta primer mix and a sample-barcoded 5' primer were used in a second PCR of roughly 6 to 12 cycles. Each CDR3 protein is one row after TCRdb ran MiXCR on the 5' RACE reads. The sample contains some 550,000 distinct CDR3 sequences, 40% to 50% of which appear only once. V gave up 7 bases and J gave up 2 bases; unmatched junction bases: 9. This CDR3 spans 15 amino acids. In germline, CDR1 is SGHKS, CDR2 YYEKEE (reference sequence). Healthy individuals of Caucasian origin from Russia, aged roughly 6 to 95, served as donors. The chain combines TRBV5-5 with TRBJ2-1, with TRBD2 matching over 7 bases. What was sequenced was blood. The receptor was derived from a man older than 75 in good health. The CDR3 DNA follows: TGTGCCAGCTCCCGGGGGAGCGGGGCCTACAATGAGCAGTTCTTC. Encoded protein: CASSRGSGAYNEQFF.